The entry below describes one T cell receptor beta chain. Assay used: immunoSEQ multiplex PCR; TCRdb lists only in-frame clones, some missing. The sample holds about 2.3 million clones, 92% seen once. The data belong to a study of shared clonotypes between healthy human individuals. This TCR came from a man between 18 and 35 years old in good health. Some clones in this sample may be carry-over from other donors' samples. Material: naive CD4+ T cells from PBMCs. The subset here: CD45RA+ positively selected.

The CDR3 protein is CASGFEARPSTDTQYF. As DNA, the CDR3 is TGTGCTAGTGGTTTTGAAGCAAGGCCTAGCACAGATACGCAGTATTTT. The chain carries TRBV12-5 and TRBJ2-3; D uncertain. Germline V CDR1 and CDR2: LGHNT, FRNRAP. V lost 3 bases, J lost 0 bases, and 13 bases lay in between. CDR3 length: 16 amino acids.